The rows below give T cell receptor beta chains drawn from one sample of a study of read filtering for tumor transcriptome and immune sequencing. Via MiXCR, TCRdb re-called the reads, giving one row per CDR3 protein. The sample records some 38,000 distinct CDR3 sequences, 12% being singletons. The sequenced material came from a population of CD138-negative cells sorted from bone marrow. These receptors were collected from a donor at least 40 years old with multiple myeloma. Both conserved end residues are part of each CDR3. Clone size, where shown, is once, few, many, or a class for clones that have expanded.

clone_size	v_call	j_call	cdr3_aa
many	TRBV6-1	TRBJ1-1	CASSEWSGERNTEAFF
NA	TRBV29-1	TRBJ2-3	CCVFPGGTDTQYF
many	TRBV27	TRBJ2-7	CASSGAYEQYF
many	TRBV6-5	TRBJ2-7	CASSYGRGVSYEQYF
many	TRBV7-6	TRBJ1-2	CASSLEAGPNYGYTF
many	TRBV4-2	TRBJ2-1	CASSHRDTLPNEQFF
many	TRBV15	TRBJ2-7	CATTPRQGYEQYF
many	TRBV28	TRBJ1-5	CASSSAGLRQPQHF
many	TRBV12-3/TRBV12-4	TRBJ2-1	CASSLDTGDNEQFF
medium-sized	TRBV7-2	TRBJ2-1	CASSPLIEQFF
many	TRBV20-1	TRBJ1-1	CSAREQTGTEAFF
once	TRBV11-3	TRBJ2-3	CASSLWEGGRIDTQYF
many	TRBV29-1	TRBJ1-2	CSVESMGQTPGYTF
few	TRBV7-2	TRBJ2-2	CASSLVRTGAPGGTGELFF
many	TRBV5-1	TRBJ2-3	CASSVSGLTDTQYF
NA	TRBV3-1	TRBJ1-5	CASSQAQGEPQHF
many	TRBV28	TRBJ2-3	CASSLTGYQDTQYF
many	TRBV5-1	TRBJ2-3	CASSPRTGQDTQYF
many	TRBV27	TRBJ1-4	CASSPWTGPTNEKLFF
many	TRBV3-1	TRBJ1-5	CASTQTRLGQPQHF
many	TRBV6-5	TRBJ2-2	CASSYLWTANTGELFF
NA	TRBV7-2	TRBJ2-1	CASSSRWGNEQIF
many	TRBV28	TRBJ2-7	CASLDPRSYEQYF
many	TRBV14	TRBJ1-5	CASSQGNNQPQHF
many	TRBV7-9	TRBJ2-1	CASSLARGYSHNEQFF
many	TRBV6-5	TRBJ1-6	CASRPGTGVGGPLHF
few	TRBV12-3/TRBV12-4	TRBJ2-5	CASSSSGGSWETQYF
many	TRBV6-5	TRBJ2-7	CASRSGLAGVYEQYF